These 22 T cell receptor beta chains originate from one sample sequenced in a study of long-term antiretroviral therapy in people with HIV. Sequencing used immunoSEQ v3.0 at survey level. Only in-frame clones appear in the TCRdb table, and some are missing; sequencing was by immunoSEQ multiplex PCR. The sample lists several thousand clones; 81% were seen once. This sample comprised unsorted PBMCs, obtained roughly 2.5 years before starting antiretroviral therapy. These receptor sequences come from a man between 40 and 49 years old with HIV.

The chain joins TRBV19 to TRBJ2-7; D possibly corresponds to TRBD1 (6 bases). This CDR3 comprises 14 residues. Trimming cost V 6 bases and J 0 bases, with 12 bases left between them. In germline, CDR1 is LNHDA, CDR2 SQIVND (reference sequence). This CDR3 is CASSRQVSSYEQYF. CDR3 sequence (DNA): TGTGCCAGTAGCCGACAGGTTAGCTCCTACGAGCAGTACTTC.

This clone was counted only a few times. CDR3 bases: TGCGCCAGCAGCCTCGGGAGGACCAATCAGCCCCAGCATTTT. It translates to CASSLGRTNQPQHF. V is TRBV4-3 and J is TRBJ1-5; D ambiguous. Trimming removed 4 bases at V and 3 bases at J, with 10 bases between. The CDR3 is 14 amino acids. CDR1 and CDR2 from the germline V gene are LGHNA and YSLEER.

This sequence joins TRBV6-5 and TRBJ1-6, with TRBD1 matching 9 bases. The CDR3 runs to 16 residues. The V and J ends lost 0 bases and 8 bases, in that order; junction bases with no gene match: 5. Germline V gene lookup returns CDR1 MNHEY and CDR2 SVGAGI. The CDR3 DNA reads TGTGCCAGCAGTTACTCGGGGACAGGGTGGGATTCACCCCTCCACTTT. Amino acid sequence: CASSYSGTGWDSPLHF.

The chain is built from TRBV11-2 and TRBJ2-1; no reliable D call. This CDR3 is built from 13 residues. Deletions cut 3 bases from V and 8 bases from J, with 11 bases between. Per the germline V gene, CDR1 is SGHAT and CDR2 is FQNNGV. CDR3 in amino acids: CASSFQVRDEQFF. CDR3 DNA sequence: TGTGCCAGCAGCTTCCAGGTTCGCGATGAGCAGTTCTTC.

V usage is TRBV6-6 and J usage is TRBJ1-5; no firm D call. This CDR3 region has 11 residues. Germline values: CDR1 MNHNY, CDR2 SVGAGI (reference sequence). The V end was cut by 6 bases, the J end by 9 bases, with 9 bases between. The CDR3 protein is CASSEVGPQHF. Written as DNA, the CDR3 is TGTGCCAGCAGCGAGGTGGGGCCCCAGCATTTT.

V and J are TRBV6-1 and TRBJ2-1; 13 bases are shared with TRBD2. The CDR3 totals 14 residues. Per the germline V gene, CDR1 is MNHNS and CDR2 is SASEGT. The trim removed 8 bases at V and 4 bases at J, leaving 2 bases unmatched. CDR3 amino acids: CASRTSGGYNEQFF. The DNA for the CDR3 is TGTGCCAGCCGGACTAGCGGGGGATACAATGAGCAGTTCTTC.

The J gene is TRBJ1-6, the V gene TRBV5-6; D remains ambiguous. Trimming pared 1 base from V and 0 bases from J, leaving 5 bases between. Germline V CDR1 and CDR2: SGHDT, YYEEEE. This CDR3 comprises 15 residues. The DNA for the CDR3 is TGTGCCAGCAGCTTGAAGAGCTCCTATAATTCACCCCTCCACTTT. It encodes CASSLKSSYNSPLHF.

This rearrangement joins TRBV19 to TRBJ2-7; 9 nucleotides match TRBD1. Trimming removed 4 bases from V and 6 bases from J; junction bases left unmatched: 19. CDR3 length: 18 residues. Germline lookup yields CDR1 LNHDA and CDR2 SQIVND (reference sequence). The CDR3 here is CASSSSGTGRTSFGEQYF. CDR3 in DNA: TGTGCCAGTAGTAGCTCCGGGACAGGGAGAACTTCTTTCGGCGAGCAGTACTTC.

The chain couples TRBV11-2 to TRBJ1-3; D gene unclear. Trimming removed 5 bases from V and 0 bases from J, with 20 bases in between. Germline V lookup: CDR1 SGHAT, CDR2 FQNNGV. The CDR3 spans 18 residues. The chain's CDR3 is CASSPRRVNGLSGNTIYF. CDR3 coding DNA: TGTGCCAGCAGCCCAAGACGGGTGAACGGGCTCTCTGGAAACACCATATATTTT.

The chain links TRBV18 to TRBJ1-2; TRBD1 is a possible D gene (5 bases). This CDR3 contains 16 residues. Germline assignment: CDR1 KGHSH and CDR2 LQKENI. V lost 3 bases to trimming and J lost 8 bases, with 22 bases between them. This chain's CDR3 is CASSPNLGLGKGGYTF. For the CDR3, the DNA is TGTGCCAGCTCACCCAACCTGGGACTTGGGAAGGGAGGCTACACCTTC. The full variable domain, rest sourced from reference TRBV18 and TRBJ1-2, is NAGVMQNPRHLVRRRGQEARLRCSPMKGHSHVYWYRQLPEEGLKFMVYLQKENIIDESGMPKERFSAEFPKEGPSILRIQQVVRGDSAAYFCASSPNLGLGKGGYTFGSGTRLTVV.

This chain links TRBV15 with TRBJ1-1; the D is unclear. CDR3 size: 13 residues. V was trimmed by 3 bases and J by 2 bases, leaving 7 bases between them. Germline lookup yields CDR1 LNHNV and CDR2 YYDKDF (reference sequence). The CDR3 here is CATSRDGNTEAFF. CDR3 DNA sequence: TGTGCCACCAGCAGGGACGGTAACACTGAAGCTTTCTTT.

The chain recombines TRBV7-9 with TRBJ2-3; 11 bases match TRBD2. The V and J ends lost 5 bases and 1 base, in that order; junction bases with no gene match: 8. There are 17 residues in the CDR3. Germline CDR1 reads SEHNR; CDR2 reads FQNEAQ (reference sequence). The CDR3 here is CASSALTSGAGTDTQYF. The CDR3 bases are TGTGCCAGCAGCGCTCTGACTAGCGGGGCCGGCACAGATACGCAGTATTTT.

The chain combines TRBV4-1 with TRBJ1-4; D is unclear. CDR3 size: 12 residues. The V end was cut by 4 bases, the J end by 8 bases, with 8 bases between. CDR1 and CDR2 (germline): MGHRA, YSYEKL. This CDR3 is CASSPPWEKLFF. The DNA for the CDR3 is TGCGCCAGCAGCCCTCCGTGGGAAAAACTGTTTTTT.

CDR3 region: CASSSGPGGSTDTQYF. DNA for the CDR3: TGCGCCAGCAGCTCGGGGCCGGGTGGTAGCACAGATACGCAGTATTTT. This chain connects TRBV5-1 to TRBJ2-3; D tentatively reads TRBD1 or TRBD2 (5 bases each). Germline loops: CDR1 SGHRS, CDR2 YFSETQ. V gave up 3 bases and J gave up 0 bases, with 14 bases separating them. This CDR3 is 16 amino acids long.

The rearrangement links TRBV29-1 to TRBJ2-7, with 7 bases identical to TRBD1. This CDR3 spans 14 amino acids. V lost 2 bases to trimming and J lost 4 bases; unmatched junction nucleotides: 8. Germline V lookup: CDR1 SQVTM, CDR2 ANQGSEA. This chain's CDR3 is CSVETGETSYEQYF. DNA of the CDR3: TGCAGCGTTGAAACAGGGGAAACTTCTTACGAGCAGTACTTC.

The chain links TRBV5-6 to TRBJ1-2; a weak D match, TRBD1 (6 bases). Germline assignment: CDR1 SGHDT and CDR2 YYEEEE. V was shortened by 10 bases and J by 5 bases, with 21 bases between the two germline ends. CDR3 length equals 14 residues. The CDR3 coding sequence is TGTGCCTCCGGGGGGCCGGGGCGCAGGTATGGCTACACCTTC. It translates to CASGGPGRRYGYTF.

This clone appeared a few times. V gene TRBV19 combines with J gene TRBJ1-5; D not certain. CDR3 length equals 15 residues. The V end was cut by 3 bases, the J end by 0 bases, with 9 bases between. The germline gives CDR1 LNHDA, CDR2 SQIVND (reference sequence). CDR3 nucleotides: TGTGCCAGTAGTATCGGGCAGGTTAGCAATCAGCCCCAGCATTTT. It is translated as CASSIGQVSNQPQHF.

This clone was detected only a few times. V and J are TRBV6-5 and TRBJ1-1; perhaps TRBD1 as D (5 bases). The germline gives CDR1 MNHEY, CDR2 SVGAGI. V was clipped by 5 bases and J by 1 base, with 11 bases between them. The CDR3 spans 14 residues. This CDR3 reads CASSRDFPNTEAFF. The CDR3 DNA sequence: TGTGCCAGCAGTCGGGACTTCCCGAACACTGAAGCTTTCTTT.

This sequence joins TRBV29-1 and TRBJ2-2, with unresolved D. The V gene's germline CDR1 is SQVTM and CDR2 ANQGSEA. V gave up 3 bases and J gave up 0 bases, with 11 bases separating them. This CDR3 contains 15 residues. The CDR3 loop reads CSVDNYSSNTGELFF. Written as DNA, the CDR3 is TGCAGCGTTGACAATTACAGTTCGAACACCGGGGAGCTGTTTTTT.

This chain uses TRBV4-2 with TRBJ1-5; no clear D gene. Germline V gives CDR1 LGHNA, CDR2 YNFKEQ. The CDR3 spans 14 residues. Trimming took 6 bases from V and 7 from J, leaving 16 bases between them. The CDR3 region has the DNA TGTGCCAGCAGTCCCCGGACCAGCGACCAGCCCCAGCATTTT. It codes for CASSPRTSDQPQHF.

This clone was recorded only once. This chain links TRBV11-2 with TRBJ2-1; 8 bases match TRBD1. The CDR3 covers 15 residues. CDR1 is SGHAT, CDR2 FQNNGV, per germline. The J segment lost 8 bases and the V segment lost 2 bases, leaving 8 bases of the junction unmatched. The CDR3 is CASSLNGQGWDEQFF. CDR3 bases: TGTGCCAGCAGCTTAAATGGACAGGGATGGGATGAGCAGTTCTTC.

This clone has a handful of counts. This chain connects TRBV27 to TRBJ2-7; D is perhaps TRBD1 or TRBD2 (5 bases each). With 5 bases removed from V and 4 bases from J, the gap between germline ends came to 12 bases. CDR3 length equals 13 residues. CDR1 MNHEY and CDR2 SMNVEV come from the germline V gene (reference sequence). CDR3 sequence: CASSGGSTYEQYF. DNA for the CDR3: TGTGCCAGCAGTGGGGGAAGCACTTACGAGCAGTACTTC.